Listed here are 24 T cell receptor beta chains from one sample, sequenced in a study of T-cell reconstitution after alpha-beta-depleted transplantation in children. As it was prepared, the TCRbeta library received unique molecular identifiers. TCRdb itself ran the PCR reads through MiXCR, one entry per CDR3 protein. The top ten clones hold 35% of a sample with about 200,000 distinct CDR3 sequences, 7.5% to 9.5% of them seen once. The starting material was PBMCs, mostly from graft donor cells, obtained 360 days after TCRalphabeta/CD19-depleted stem cell transplant. The receptors derive from a male patient under 10 years old who had a stem cell transplant for acute myeloid leukemia, so the T cells may come from the graft donor.

There are a few counts of this clonotype. V and J are TRBV5-1 and TRBJ1-5; no firm D call. The CDR3 length is 13 residues. V lost 7 bases and J 0 bases, leaving 8 bases between the germline ends. CDR1 is SGHRS, CDR2 YFSETQ, per germline. The CDR3 loop reads CASRRNSNQPQHF. The CDR3 DNA sequence: TGCGCCAGCCGACGGAATAGCAATCAGCCCCAGCATTTT.

This clonotype was picked up a small number of times. The chain recombines TRBV29-1 with TRBJ1-2; 10 bases map to TRBD1. Germline trimming cut 7 bases from V and 2 bases from J; bases unmatched to any gene: 13. The CDR3 is 16 amino acids. Germline CDR1 and CDR2: SQVTM and ANQGSEA. CDR3 nucleotide sequence: TGCAGCGCTCTCAGGGGAAGGGGACAGGGGAACTATGGCTACACCTTC. Translation: CSALRGRGQGNYGYTF.

Many counts were recorded for this clonotype. This chain links TRBV10-3 with TRBJ1-5, with D maybe TRBD1 (6 bases). Germline V gene sequence: CDR1 ENHRY, CDR2 SYGVKD. The CDR3 totals 13 residues. V lost 8 bases and J lost 5, with 13 bases in between. The CDR3 reads CAIAGGADQPQHF. The DNA of the CDR3 is TGTGCCATCGCGGGGGGCGCAGATCAGCCCCAGCATTTT.

V is TRBV30 and J is TRBJ2-1, with TRBD2 matching 14 bases. CDR1 GTSNPN and CDR2 SVGIG come from the germline V gene (reference sequence). The length of the CDR3 is 15 residues. The V segment lost 8 bases and the J segment 0 bases; nucleotides outside the gene matches: 3. This CDR3 is CAGGTSGSSYNEQFF. In DNA form, the CDR3 reads TGTGCCGGAGGGACTAGCGGGAGCTCCTACAATGAGCAGTTCTTC.

The genes are TRBV7-2 and TRBJ2-5; 7 bases map to TRBD1. Per germline, CDR1 SGHTA and CDR2 FQGNSA. The CDR3 totals 13 residues. The ends lost 5 bases at V and 6 bases at J; junction bases unmatched: 6. The CDR3 sequence is CASSRDRVQTQYF. CDR3 in DNA: TGTGCCAGCAGCCGAGACAGGGTGCAGACCCAGTACTTC.

This clonotype was detected many times. The gene calls are TRBV12-3 or TRBV12-4 and TRBJ2-2, with 10 bases identical to TRBD2. This CDR3 contains 14 residues. The V and J ends lost 6 bases and 9 bases, in that order; junction bases with no gene match: 7. The CDR3 DNA is TGTGCCAGCAGGCTAGCGGGAGAAACCCGGGAGCTGTTTTTT. Translating gives CASRLAGETRELFF.

Only a few counts were recorded for this clonotype. The V and J genes are TRBV25-1 and TRBJ2-3, with D tentatively TRBD1 or TRBD2 (6 bases each). V lost 0 bases to trimming and J lost 0 bases, with 16 bases between them. Germline assignment: CDR1 MGHDK and CDR2 SYGVNS. This CDR3 is 18 amino acids long. CDR3 residues: CASSEYRGAPLSTDTQYF. For the CDR3, the DNA is TGTGCCAGCAGTGAATATAGGGGGGCACCATTAAGCACAGATACGCAGTATTTT.

Ten or more counts support this clonotype. The chain carries TRBV7-2 and TRBJ2-1, with 8 nucleotides matching TRBD2. The CDR3 has 18 amino acids. CDR1 SGHTA and CDR2 FQGNSA come from the germline V gene. The J segment lost 5 bases and the V segment lost 4 bases, leaving 16 bases of the junction unmatched. CDR3 loop: CASSSHRNSGKFHNEQFF. The CDR3 DNA follows: TGTGCCAGCAGCTCTCACCGTAATAGCGGGAAGTTCCACAATGAGCAGTTCTTC.

This clonotype was counted many times. The chain carries TRBV11-2 and TRBJ2-1, with TRBD1 identical over 9 bases. Germline CDR1 reads SGHAT; CDR2 reads FQNNGV. V shed 5 bases and J 9 bases; nucleotides not matched to a gene: 11. There are 15 residues in the CDR3. The CDR3 sequence: CASSQIKDRGGEQFF. CDR3 nucleotides: TGTGCCAGCAGCCAGATAAAGGACAGGGGTGGTGAGCAGTTCTTC.

This rearrangement joins TRBV6-2 or TRBV6-3 to TRBJ2-6, with D uncertain. From germline, CDR1 is MNHEY and CDR2 SVGEGT. This CDR3 comprises 15 residues. The V gene lost 1 base and the J gene lost 0 bases, with 4 bases spanning the gap. The CDR3 sequence is CASSYWGSGANVLTF. The CDR3 nucleotides read TGTGCCAGCAGTTACTGGGGCTCTGGGGCCAACGTCCTGACTTTC.

This clonotype appeared a few times. The rearrangement links TRBV5-1 to TRBJ2-2; D uncertain. CDR3 length equals 15 residues. Germline assignment: CDR1 SGHRS and CDR2 YFSETQ. Deletions cut 1 base from V and 5 bases from J, with 12 bases between. CDR3: CASSLWASETGELFF. DNA of the CDR3: TGCGCCAGCAGCTTGTGGGCATCTGAAACCGGGGAGCTGTTTTTT.

Many counts were recorded for this clonotype. The genes are TRBV29-1 and TRBJ2-1; the D call may be TRBD1 or TRBD2 (5 bases each). CDR1 SQVTM and CDR2 ANQGSEA come from the germline V gene. V was clipped by 7 bases and J by 0 bases, with 13 bases between them. The CDR3 contains 14 residues. The CDR3 region is CSGGPGSSYNEQFF. The CDR3 DNA reads TGCAGCGGGGGCCCAGGGAGCTCCTACAATGAGCAGTTCTTC.

This clonotype came up many times. The chain links TRBV6-5 to TRBJ1-5, with TRBD1 identical over 8 bases. Trimming took 4 bases from V and 6 from J; bases not matched to a gene: 5. The germline gives CDR1 MNHEY, CDR2 SVGAGI. This CDR3 is 14 amino acids long. This chain's CDR3 is CASSFGQGFQPQHF. The CDR3, as DNA: TGTGCCAGCAGTTTTGGACAGGGTTTTCAGCCCCAGCATTTT.

The chain is built from TRBV12-3 or TRBV12-4 and TRBJ1-3; possibly TRBD1 for D (6 bases). This CDR3 is built from 15 residues. V lost 6 bases to trimming and J lost 0 bases, with 12 bases between them. In DNA form, the CDR3 reads TGTGCCAGCAGGGCCCAGGGGCCCTCTGGAAACACCATATATTTT. Protein product: CASRAQGPSGNTIYF.

The chain carries TRBV11-2 and TRBJ1-4; D is ambiguous. The CDR3 spans 14 residues. The V end lost 5 bases, the J end lost 0 bases, and 7 bases lay between the germline ends. CDR1 is SGHAT, CDR2 FQNNGV, per germline. CDR3 sequence: CASSRLPTNEKLFF. The CDR3 DNA reads TGTGCCAGCAGCCGACTCCCAACTAATGAAAAACTGTTTTTT.

In its sample, this clonotype was seen many times. The chain joins TRBV12-3 or TRBV12-4 to TRBJ2-5, with D maybe TRBD2 (5 bases). CDR3 length equals 14 residues. Trimming took off 3 bases at V and 1 base at J, with 9 bases between the two ends. The CDR3 region is CASSFLGSQETQYF. The CDR3 DNA reads as TGTGCCAGCAGTTTTCTGGGGAGCCAAGAGACCCAGTACTTC.

This chain links TRBV15 with TRBJ2-3; 8 nucleotides align to TRBD2. Germline loops: CDR1 LNHNV, CDR2 YYDKDF (reference sequence). The CDR3 runs 16 residues. J lost 3 bases, V lost 5 bases, and 10 bases had no gene match. In nucleotides, the CDR3 is TGTGCCACCAGCGTTGGTAGGAGCGGGAGAACAGATACGCAGTATTTT. Its translation is CATSVGRSGRTDTQYF.

The V call is TRBV7-3, the J call TRBJ2-1; D may correspond to TRBD1 or TRBD2 (6 bases each). V was cut by 5 bases and J by 5 bases, with 19 bases left in between. CDR1 and CDR2 from the germline V gene are SGHTA and FQGTGA. The CDR3 consists of 16 residues. The CDR3 here is CASSPLRRGFDNEQFF. DNA of the CDR3: TGTGCCAGCAGCCCGTTGAGGAGGGGGTTTGACAATGAGCAGTTCTTC.

This clonotype was observed at least ten times. This chain joins TRBV20-1 and TRBJ2-5; 11 bases are a match to TRBD1. Per germline, CDR1 DFQATT and CDR2 SNEGSKA (reference sequence). Trimming removed 6 bases from V and 4 bases from J; junction bases left unmatched: 4. The CDR3 covers 13 residues. CDR3 protein: CSATGQGAETQYF. The CDR3 DNA sequence: TGCAGTGCCACCGGACAGGGGGCAGAGACCCAGTACTTC.

This sequence joins TRBV29-1 and TRBJ2-6; 7 bases match TRBD2. Germline assignment: CDR1 SQVTM and CDR2 ANQGSEA. With V trimmed by 4 bases and J by 2 bases, 2 bases remained unmatched. This CDR3 contains 14 residues. CDR3 in DNA: TGCAGCGTTGGGGCGGGGGCTGGGGCCAACGTCCTGACTTTC. Translating gives CSVGAGAGANVLTF.

This clonotype was observed many times. The gene calls are TRBV7-2 and TRBJ2-7; 9 bases line up with TRBD1. The CDR3 consists of 14 residues. Germline CDR1 SGHTA, CDR2 FQGNSA. The trim removed 5 bases at V and 5 bases at J, leaving 7 bases unmatched. The CDR3 region is CASSLGQGNHEQYF. The DNA of the CDR3 is TGTGCCAGCAGCCTGGGACAGGGTAATCACGAGCAGTACTTC.

This chain uses TRBV5-1 with TRBJ2-1; a weak D match, TRBD2 (6 bases). The CDR3 contains 14 residues. V was trimmed by 3 bases and J by 7 bases, leaving 14 bases between them. The germline CDR1 and CDR2 sequences are SGHRS and YFSETQ. CDR3 sequence (DNA): TGCGCCAGCAGCTCCCTAGCGCAAGGGAATGAGCAGTTCTTC. Translated, it gives CASSSLAQGNEQFF.

This clonotype was detected many times. This chain uses TRBV24-1 with TRBJ2-3; D gene unclear. This CDR3 is 15 amino acids long. Between the trimmed V and J ends, which lost 4 bases and 3 bases, there was a span of 13 bases. Germline assignment: CDR1 KGHDR and CDR2 SFDVKD. In DNA form, the CDR3 reads TGTGCCACCAGTGACCCCGAAGGAATTACAGATACGCAGTATTTT. It codes for CATSDPEGITDTQYF.

J is TRBJ2-1 and V is TRBV5-1, with TRBD1 as a possible D gene (5 bases). The CDR3 contains 13 residues. Germline values: CDR1 SGHRS, CDR2 YFSETQ. Trimming pared 3 bases from V and 9 bases from J, leaving 13 bases between. The DNA for the CDR3 is TGCGCCAGCAGCTCGGGCGTAAGGGGTGAGCAGTTCTTC. It codes for CASSSGVRGEQFF.